This T cell receptor beta chain was sequenced in a study of cytomegalovirus exposure and HLA in healthy donors. As for the study in general: The same platform used for the 666 first-cohort repertoires was also used for the 120 validation repertoires, as a later analysis reported.

The CDR3 consists of 14 residues. Trimming removed 1 base at V and 2 bases at J, with 8 bases between. CDR1 and CDR2 from the germline V gene are SGHDN and FVKESK. The table came from immunoSEQ multiplex PCR; TCRdb's copy has only in-frame clones and leaves some out. The data contain roughly 50,000 clones, over 85% of them singletons. General observations from the study: According to a later analysis, TCR clusters from the first cohort tended to co-occur in the 120 or so validation repertoires. In vitro work confirmed that three CMV-associated chains recognize CMV antigens. Cytomegalovirus status was reportedly diagnosed by the classifier with high specificity and sensitivity.

Comment on this clone: What it recognizes is unknown. The sample contains more than one DNA sequence encoding this CDR3.

The chain uses TRBV14 and TRBJ1-2, with a possible D match to TRBD1 (6 bases). This TCR came from a man aged 18 to 30 in good health and CMV-seronegative. What was sequenced was PBMCs. CDR3 coding DNA: TGTGCCAGCAGCCAAGGGGGGCGGAACTATGGCTACACCTTC. Translated, it gives CASSQGGRNYGYTF. The full variable domain, rest sourced from reference TRBV14 and TRBJ1-2, is EAGVTQFPSHSVIEKGQTVTLRCDPISGHDNLYWYRRVMGKEIKFLLHFVKESKQDESGMPNNRFLAERTGGTYSTLKVQPAELEDSGVYFCASSQGGRNYGYTFGSGTRLTVV.